Listed here are 3 T cell receptor beta chains from one sample, sequenced in a study of T cells of healthy individuals. TCRdb reprocessed the 5' RACE reads via MiXCR and lists one record per CDR3 protein. The sample includes 100,000 or so distinct CDR3 sequences, roughly a sixth of them seen just once. These receptors all stem from a human donor in good health.

This clonotype was observed many times. This chain connects TRBV11-2 to TRBJ2-1; 9 bases align to TRBD2. CDR1 is SGHAT, CDR2 FQNNGV, per germline. This CDR3 is 15 amino acids long. The J segment lost 4 bases and the V segment lost 5 bases, leaving 6 bases of the junction unmatched. The CDR3 nucleotides are TGTGCCAGCAGCCCAACTCTAGCGGGATACAATGAGCAGTTCTTC. It codes for CASSPTLAGYNEQFF.

This clonotype was recorded a few times. This chain links TRBV6-2 or TRBV6-3 with TRBJ1-5, with 8 bases fitting TRBD1. This CDR3 region has 14 residues. CDR1 and CDR2 (germline): MNHEY, SVGEGT. V was pared by 8 bases and J by 5 bases, with 8 bases of the junction left unmatched. The CDR3 sequence: CASVRQGSDQPQHF. The CDR3 nucleotides read TGTGCCAGCGTCCGACAGGGGAGCGATCAGCCCCAGCATTTT.

This rearrangement joins TRBV28 to TRBJ2-3, with 8 bases lining up with TRBD1. The CDR3 has 15 amino acids. Germline V gene data show CDR1 as MDHEN and CDR2 as SYDVKM. V shed 6 bases, J shed 1 base, and the junction held 6 bases outside the gene matches. Written as DNA, the CDR3 is TGTGCCAGCAGGCTCCCGGGACAGGGCACAGATACGCAGTATTTT. Encoded protein: CASRLPGQGTDTQYF.